The next 4 T cell receptor beta chains were all read from a single sample in a study of blood T cell repertoires in COVID-19 (dated by TCRdb to the early 2020s). Preparation of the library involved the immunoSEQ multiplex PCR assay. TCRdb mirrors the immuneACCESS table, restricted to in-frame sequences. Some clones are absent from its copies; in checked studies, under half trace to an unresolved V gene, and the reason for the others is unknown. The sample data list more than 95,000 clones, and 86% of these were observed just once. Jointly, the top ten make up 10% to 15% of the sample. The specimen was peripheral blood. The receptor set was obtained from a woman aged 60-75 years in a cohort sampled during active or convalescent COVID-19.

This chain links TRBV9 with TRBJ2-2; perhaps TRBD1 as D (5 bases). Germline V gene lookup returns CDR1 SGDLS and CDR2 YYNGEE. The CDR3 covers 15 residues. V lost 0 bases and J 4 bases, leaving 10 bases between the germline ends. For the CDR3, the DNA is TGTGCCAGCAGCGTAGAGGCAGGGTCCACCGGGGAGCTGTTTTTT. This codes for CASSVEAGSTGELFF.

CDR3 sequence (DNA): TGTGCCAGCAGCCAAGATCTGGGACTAGCGGGAGGAAGCACCGGGGAGCTGTTTTTT. Its translation is CASSQDLGLAGGSTGELFF. The J gene is TRBJ2-2, the V gene TRBV3-1 (or the pseudogene TRBV3-2), with 15 positions matching TRBD2. Germline V gene lookup returns CDR1 LGHDT and CDR2 YNNKEL (reference sequence). CDR3 size: 19 residues. Trimming took 0 bases from V and 4 from J; bases not matched to a gene: 6.

The V gene is TRBV3-1 (or the pseudogene TRBV3-2), the J gene TRBJ1-1; no definite D call. This CDR3 comprises 13 residues. The germline V gene has CDR1 LGHDT and CDR2 YNNKEL (reference sequence). The ends were cut back, 2 bases at V and 2 bases at J, with 6 bases in the middle. CDR3 bases: TGTGCCAGCAGCCAAACAGCAAACACTGAAGCTTTCTTT. This gives the protein CASSQTANTEAFF.

The V and J genes are TRBV15 and TRBJ2-7, with 9 nucleotides matching TRBD2. Trimming took 0 bases from V and 4 from J; bases not matched to a gene: 7. The V gene's germline CDR1 is LNHNV and CDR2 YYDKDF (reference sequence). This CDR3 contains 16 residues. In DNA form, the CDR3 reads TGTGCCACCAGCAGAGATCTGCCTAGCGGGGCGTACGAGCAGTACTTC. Translation gives CATSRDLPSGAYEQYF.